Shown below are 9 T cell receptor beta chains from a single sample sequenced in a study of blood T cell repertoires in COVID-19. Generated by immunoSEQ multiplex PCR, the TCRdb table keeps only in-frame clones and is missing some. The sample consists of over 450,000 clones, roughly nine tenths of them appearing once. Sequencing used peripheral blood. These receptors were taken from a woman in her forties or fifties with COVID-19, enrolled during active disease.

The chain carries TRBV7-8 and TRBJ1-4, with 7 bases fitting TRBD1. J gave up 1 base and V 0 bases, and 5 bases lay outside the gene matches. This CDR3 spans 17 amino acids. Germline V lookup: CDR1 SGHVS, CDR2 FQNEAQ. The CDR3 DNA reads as TGTGCCAGCAGCTTAGCGGTACAGGGGTTAACTAATGAAAAACTGTTTTTT. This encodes CASSLAVQGLTNEKLFF.

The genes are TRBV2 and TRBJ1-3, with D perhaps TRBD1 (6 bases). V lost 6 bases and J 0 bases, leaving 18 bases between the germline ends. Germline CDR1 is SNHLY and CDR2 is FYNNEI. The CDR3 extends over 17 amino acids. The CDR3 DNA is TGTGCCAGCAGAACTTTCGGACAGACTTTCTCTGGAAACACCATATATTTT. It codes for CASRTFGQTFSGNTIYF.

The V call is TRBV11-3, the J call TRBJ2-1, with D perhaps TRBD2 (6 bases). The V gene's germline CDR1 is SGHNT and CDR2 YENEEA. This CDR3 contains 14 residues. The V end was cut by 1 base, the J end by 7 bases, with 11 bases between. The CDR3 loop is CASSLGGLRNEQFF. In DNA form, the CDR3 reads TGTGCCAGCAGCTTAGGGGGACTCCGAAATGAGCAGTTCTTC.

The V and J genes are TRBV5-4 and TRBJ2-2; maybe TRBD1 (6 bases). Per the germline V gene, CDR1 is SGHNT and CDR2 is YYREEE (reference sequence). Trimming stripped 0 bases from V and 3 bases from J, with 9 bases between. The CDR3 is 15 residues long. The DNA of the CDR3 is TGTGCCAGCAGCTTGGCTGGGGGCGACACCGGGGAGCTGTTTTTT. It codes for CASSLAGGDTGELFF.

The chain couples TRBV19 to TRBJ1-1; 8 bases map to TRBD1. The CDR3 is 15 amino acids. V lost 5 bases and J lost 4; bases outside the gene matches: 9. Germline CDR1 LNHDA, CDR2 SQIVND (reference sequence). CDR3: CASSPDREEGTEAFF. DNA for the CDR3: TGTGCCAGTAGTCCGGACAGGGAGGAAGGCACTGAAGCTTTCTTT.

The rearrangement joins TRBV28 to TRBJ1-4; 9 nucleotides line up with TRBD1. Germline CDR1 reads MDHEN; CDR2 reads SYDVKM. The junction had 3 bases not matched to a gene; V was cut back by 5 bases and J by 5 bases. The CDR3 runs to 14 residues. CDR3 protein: CASSRDRVNEKLFF. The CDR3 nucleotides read TGTGCCAGCAGTCGGGACAGGGTAAATGAAAAACTGTTTTTT.

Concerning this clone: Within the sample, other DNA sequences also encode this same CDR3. Here the CDR3 reads CAWSRTSGYNEQFF. The DNA for the CDR3 is TGTGCCTGGAGCCGGACTAGTGGGTACAATGAGCAGTTCTTC. The rearrangement uses TRBV30 and TRBJ2-1; the match to TRBD2 covers 7 bases. Germline assignment: CDR1 GTSNPN and CDR2 SVGIG (reference sequence). The CDR3 is made up of 14 amino acids. The trim removed 3 bases at V and 4 bases at J, leaving 6 bases unmatched.

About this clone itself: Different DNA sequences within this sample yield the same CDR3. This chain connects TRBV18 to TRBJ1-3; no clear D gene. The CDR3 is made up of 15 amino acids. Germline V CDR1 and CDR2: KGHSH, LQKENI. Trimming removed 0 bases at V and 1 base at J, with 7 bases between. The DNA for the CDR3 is TGTGCCAGCTCACCACCGGCGGAATCTGGAAACACCATATATTTT. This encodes CASSPPAESGNTIYF.

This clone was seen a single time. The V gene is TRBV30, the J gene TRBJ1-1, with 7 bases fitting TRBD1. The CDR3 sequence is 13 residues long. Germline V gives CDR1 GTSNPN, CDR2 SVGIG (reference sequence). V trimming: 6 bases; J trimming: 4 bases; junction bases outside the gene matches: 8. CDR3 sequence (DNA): TGTGCCTGTAAGAGACAGGGAATCACTGAAGCTTTCTTT. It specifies CACKRQGITEAFF.